The T cell receptor beta chain under discussion was sequenced for a study of shared clonotypes between healthy human individuals. Sequencing used immunoSEQ multiplex PCR; TCRdb keeps in-frame clones, though not all of them. The sample yields under 650,000 clones, almost 97% seen once. The TCR was taken from a woman in her thirties in good health. Sequences were obtained from naive CD4+ T cells sorted from blood. Subset of the sample: CD45RA+ positively selected.

Written as DNA, the CDR3 is TGTGCCAGCAGTCGAAGGAAAGGGACAGGGGGACCGAACTCCTACAATGAGCAGTTCTTC. This encodes CASSRRKGTGGPNSYNEQFF. V and J are TRBV27 and TRBJ2-1, with 11 bases identical to TRBD1. V lost 5 bases and J lost 0; bases outside the gene matches: 15. The CDR3 is 20 amino acids. Germline values: CDR1 MNHEY, CDR2 SMNVEV (reference sequence).